This is a list of T cell receptor beta chains from one sample in a study of naive and memory T cell subsets. TCRdb used MiXCR to reprocess the UMI-ligation and nested PCR reads, holding one entry per CDR3 protein. The sample carries under 150,000 distinct CDR3 sequences, approximately 17% recorded once. The specimen was naive CD4+ T cells from blood. Receptors originate from a human donor in good health. Each CDR3 is given with its conserved first and last residue. The order of the fields is D gene, clone size, V gene, J gene, CDR3 protein, CDR3 DNA. The D gene is left open where the match is weak. Size values are once, few and many counts, or a class for expanded clones, and some rows have none.

>TRBD1|-|TRBV27|TRBJ2-7
CASRSDRGAYEQYF
TGTGCCAGCAGATCCGACAGGGGCGCCTACGAGCAGTACTTC
>-|few|TRBV24-1|TRBJ2-1
CATSESGLSNEQFF
TGTGCCACCAGTGAGTCGGGACTCTCAAATGAGCAGTTCTTC
>-|few|TRBV12-3/TRBV12-4|TRBJ2-7
CASSLTVPDGEQYF
TGTGCCAGCAGTTTAACGGTTCCGGATGGGGAGCAGTACTTC
>-|many|TRBV28|TRBJ2-6
CASSLTSSGANVLTF
TGTGCCAGCAGTTTAACCAGCTCTGGGGCCAACGTCCTGACTTTC
>-|few|TRBV5-1|TRBJ2-3
CASSGAAGTDTQYF
TGCGCCAGCAGCGGGGCGGCAGGCACAGATACGCAGTATTTT
>-|-|TRBV7-2|TRBJ2-7
CASSLAGQGTIEQYF
TGTGCCAGCAGCTTAGCTGGGCAGGGTACCATCGAGCAGTACTTC
>-|-|TRBV14|TRBJ2-3
CASSRQRGMTDTQYF
TGTGCCAGCAGCCGTCAAAGGGGGATGACAGATACGCAGTATTTT
>TRBD2|-|TRBV7-2|TRBJ2-3
CASSLSSGRSDTQYF
TGTGCCAGCAGCTTATCTAGCGGGAGATCGGATACGCAGTATTTT
>TRBD2|few|TRBV7-2|TRBJ2-1
CASSLGVAGGQGEQFF
TGTGCCAGCAGCTTAGGAGTAGCGGGAGGCCAGGGTGAGCAGTTCTTC
>TRBD1|-|TRBV6-2/TRBV6-3|TRBJ1-2
CASRTRDRPSNYGYTF
TGTGCCAGCAGGACCCGGGACAGGCCCAGCAACTATGGCTACACCTTC